This TCR beta chain was obtained from a study of radiotherapy plus CTLA-4 blockade in lung cancer. Study as a whole: Disease control was present in under 35% of patients, and objective responses in under 20%. Whole-study findings and limits: Early blood T cell clone dynamics reportedly forecast response best, with interferon-beta. Tumor-derived TCR clones expanded in blood after radiotherapy plus ipilimumab.

Produced via immunoSEQ multiplex PCR; TCRdb's table is partial and in-frame only. Among 45,000 to 55,000 clones listed, around four fifths were seen once. J gave up 7 bases and V 2 bases, and 5 bases lay outside the gene matches. The CDR3 extends over 13 amino acids. The V gene's germline CDR1 is MDHEN and CDR2 SYDVKM. Note on this clone: Its specificity is unknown.

V gene TRBV28 combines with J gene TRBJ2-7, with 7 nucleotides matching TRBD1. The clonotype comes from a human donor with non-small cell lung cancer who had stable disease on radiotherapy plus ipilimumab. The material sequenced was peripheral blood, taken from a patient treated with radiotherapy plus ipilimumab. DNA for the CDR3: TGTGCCAGCAGTTTAGCAGGGGGAAGGGAGCAGTACTTC. Translated: CASSLAGGREQYF.